This T cell receptor (beta chain) is from a study of blood T cell repertoires in COVID-19. On the study more broadly: Both acute and convalescent COVID-19 samples were obtained from the United States, Italy and Spain. Nucleic acid was either cDNA or gDNA, and it came from T cells, B-cell-depleted T cells, or PBMCs.

The CDR3 contains 12 residues. V was clipped by 4 bases and J by 5 bases, with 7 bases between them. CDR1 and CDR2 from the germline V gene are SGHTA and FQGNSA. As processed by the authors: Reference gene primer amplification gave nucleated cell count estimates. Repertoires were generated with immunoSEQ multiplex PCR, while TCRdb's copy carries only in-frame clones and drops some. Clonal size and the V and J genes are those of that table, whereas D and trimming came from the DNA. The profile shows some 65,000 clones, approximately 79% of them singletons. The sample holds one count of this clone. The chain employs TRBV7-2 and TRBJ2-3, with D possibly TRBD2 on 6 matching bases. This TCR derives from a woman aged 70-85 years with acute or convalescent COVID-19. The source material was peripheral blood. The CDR3, as DNA: TGTGCCAGCAGCTCCGGGGGAGATACGCAGTATTTT. Amino acids: CASSSGGDTQYF.